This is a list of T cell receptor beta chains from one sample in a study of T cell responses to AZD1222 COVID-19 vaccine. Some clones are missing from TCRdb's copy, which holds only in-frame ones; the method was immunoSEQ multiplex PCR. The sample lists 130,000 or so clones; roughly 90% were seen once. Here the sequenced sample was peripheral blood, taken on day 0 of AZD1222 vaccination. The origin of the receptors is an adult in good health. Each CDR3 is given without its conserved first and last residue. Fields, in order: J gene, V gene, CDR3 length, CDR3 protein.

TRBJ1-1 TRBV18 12 ASSSQGNKAEAF
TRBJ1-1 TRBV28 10 ASRRGNTEAF
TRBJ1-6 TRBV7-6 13 ASGATTGNNSPLH
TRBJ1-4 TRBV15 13 ATSSSGVGKEKLF
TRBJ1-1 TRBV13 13 ASSRPTGGLTEAF
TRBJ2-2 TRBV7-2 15 ASSLTPDRGSTGELF
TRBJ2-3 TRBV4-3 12 ASSQARSTDTQY
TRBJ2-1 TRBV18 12 ASSPVPGSNEQF
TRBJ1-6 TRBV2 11 ASSRGTNSPLH
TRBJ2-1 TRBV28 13 ASSPPHLGYNEQF
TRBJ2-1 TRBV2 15 ASSDGSRQARYNEQF
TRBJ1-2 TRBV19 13 ASAPGTGVSSGYT
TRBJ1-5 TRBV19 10 ASSIGGSAQH
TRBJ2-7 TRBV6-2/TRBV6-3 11 ASSYGFSYEQY
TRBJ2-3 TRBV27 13 ASSPPASGGDTQY
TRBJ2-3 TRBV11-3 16 ASSLGLAGELSTDTQY
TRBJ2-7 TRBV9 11 ASSVVATGEQY
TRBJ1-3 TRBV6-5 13 ASSYEGSGGNTIY
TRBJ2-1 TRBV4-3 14 ASSQEASGTYNEQF
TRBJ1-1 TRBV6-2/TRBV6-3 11 ASSYAGPTEAF
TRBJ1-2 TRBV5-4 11 ASTFGANYGYT
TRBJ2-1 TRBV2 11 ASSVASYNEQF
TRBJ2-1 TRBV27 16 ASSSKPRAGGSKNEQF
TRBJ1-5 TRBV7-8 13 ASSGRQFGRQPQH
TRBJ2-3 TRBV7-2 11 ASSLVSGDTQY
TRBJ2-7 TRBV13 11 ASSLGAHYEQY
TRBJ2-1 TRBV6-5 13 ASSTRGSRDNEQF
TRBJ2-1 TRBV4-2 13 ASSQVEQGRDEQF
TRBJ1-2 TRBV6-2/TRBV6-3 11 ASSYSGASGYT